Below, one T cell receptor (beta chain) is given with its context. Its target is not known. This CDR3 comprises 17 residues. Germline V gene sequence: CDR1 SGHVS, CDR2 FNYEAQ. The trim removed 1 base at V and 1 base at J, leaving 4 bases unmatched. Cultured CD4+ T-cell DNA underwent Oncomine TCR Beta short-read sequencing. Genomic DNA was taken out of cultured CD4+ T cells by extraction. TCRdb passed the PCR reads through MiXCR, listing each CDR3 protein once. This sample yields about 7,800 distinct CDR3 sequences, of which more than 35% are seen a single time; about a third belongs to the top ten. The data were taken from a study of vaccination and CD4 T cells after COVID-19. Study details: For each participant, vaccination comprised two doses of either the BNT162b2 or the mRNA-1273 vaccine. Stimuli were overlapping spike peptide pools of SARS-CoV-2 and three common cold coronaviruses (HCoV-NL63, HCoV-OC43, HCoV-229E).

Documented treatment: approximately 10-day PBMC culture with coronavirus spike peptide pools or control peptides (ViraFEST assay). Samples of CD4+ T cells were obtained from the unexposed donor before the COVID-19 pandemic (2011-2018). Fresh IL-2 medium replaced half the culture medium on days 3 and 7. This TCR came from a human donor in good health. What was sequenced was CD4+ T cells from blood, cultured in vitro. This chain uses TRBV7-6 with TRBJ2-1; 10 nucleotides agree with TRBD2. Written as DNA, the CDR3 is TGTGCCAGCAGCTTAGTAGCGGGAGGTCGGTCCTACAATGAGCAGTTCTTC. Its translation: CASSLVAGGRSYNEQFF.